This TCR beta chain was captured by sequencing in a study of shared clonotypes between healthy human individuals. CDR1 and CDR2 from the germline V gene are SGDLS and YYNGEE. The J segment lost 5 bases and the V segment lost 3 bases, leaving 5 bases of the junction unmatched. CDR3 length equals 16 residues. The deep-level immunoSEQ assay was used. Genomic DNA of each subset was evenly split across several immunoSEQ plates. Some clones are missing from TCRdb's copy, which holds only in-frame ones; the method was immunoSEQ multiplex PCR. Of approximately 480,000 clones listed, over 75% are singletons. Notes on the study in general: Sequencing depth was expected to affect clonotype sharing among donors.

Each sample came from a Caucasian adult donor living in Nashville, Tennessee. Note on this clone: The antigen remains undetermined. The sample contains more than one DNA sequence encoding this CDR3.

Sample: PBMCs. The V call is TRBV9, the J call TRBJ2-2; 12 bases are a match to TRBD2. This clonotype originated in a woman aged 40 to 55 in good health. Some clones in this sample may be carry-over from other donors' samples. The CDR3 coding sequence is TGTGCCAGCAGCGCCGGACTAGCGGGACTTACCGGGGAGCTGTTTTTT. This gives the protein CASSAGLAGLTGELFF.